This passage covers 25 T cell receptor beta chains from one sample sequenced in a study of T cells in Graves' hyperthyroidism and ophthalmopathy. Regions amplified from RNA transcripts were the TCR beta CDR3 regions. A set of HTBI primers served as the primers for a first-round RT-PCR of the TCR CDR3. TCRdb fed the multiplex PCR reads into MiXCR, producing one record per CDR3 protein. The sample yields approximately 600,000 distinct CDR3 sequences, roughly 20% seen once. The sequenced material came from blood. The receptors originated from a young man with Graves' ophthalmopathy.

Worth noting for this clonotype: At one of its ends the junction is not consistent with the germline gene, which may arise from a read error. CDR3 sequence: CASSPPQGSLNTETFF. As DNA, the CDR3 is TGTGCCAGCTCACCGCCGCAGGGGTCACTGAACACTGAAACTTTCTTT. The chain couples TRBV18 to TRBJ1-1; D perhaps matches TRBD1 (6 bases). This CDR3 has 16 residues. Germline assignment: CDR1 KGHSH and CDR2 LQKENI. Based on the CDR3 plus reference TRBV18 and TRBJ1-1, the full variable domain is NAGVMQNPRHLVRRRGQEARLRCSPMKGHSHVYWYRQLPEEGLKFMVYLQKENIIDESGMPKERFSAEFPKEGPSILRIQQVVRGDSAAYFCASSPPQGSLNTETFFGQGTRLTVV.

The CDR3 here is CASSLSGNPSYEQYF. The CDR3 coding sequence is TGTGCCAGCAGCCTCAGCGGGAACCCCTCCTACGAGCAGTACTTC. The chain recombines TRBV28 with TRBJ2-7, with 7 bases that match TRBD2. CDR3 length equals 15 residues. J was trimmed by 0 bases and V by 6 bases; bases with no gene match: 8. Germline lookup yields CDR1 MDHEN and CDR2 SYDVKM.

V gene TRBV19 combines with J gene TRBJ2-1, with TRBD2 as a possible D gene (5 bases). Trimming stripped 1 base from V and 10 bases from J, with 11 bases between. This CDR3 has 13 residues. Per germline, CDR1 LNHDA and CDR2 SQIVND (reference sequence). CDR3 region: CASSIGRVREQFF. CDR3 nucleotide sequence: TGTGCCAGTAGTATAGGGCGGGTGAGAGAGCAGTTCTTC. Using reference TRBV19 and TRBJ2-1 for the parts outside the CDR3, the full variable domain is DGGITQSPKYLFRKEGQNVTLSCEQNLNHDAMYWYRQDPGQGLRLIYYSQIVNDFQKGDIAEGYSVSREKKESFPLTVTSAQKNPTAFYLCASSIGRVREQFFGPGTRLTVL.

This clonotype was seen at least ten times. This chain uses TRBV12-3 or TRBV12-4 with TRBJ2-5; the D gene is possibly TRBD2 (5 bases). This CDR3 is built from 14 residues. Trimming cost V 3 bases and J 1 base, with 9 bases left between them. For the CDR3, the DNA is TGTGCCAGCAGTTTCGGCGGGTCCCAAGAGACCCAGTACTTC. Protein product: CASSFGGSQETQYF.

The sample holds many counts of this clonotype. V usage is TRBV30 and J usage is TRBJ2-1; 12 bases map to TRBD2. Germline values: CDR1 GTSNPN, CDR2 SVGIG (reference sequence). The CDR3 runs 16 residues. The ends lost 1 base at V and 6 bases at J; junction bases unmatched: 7. CDR3 sequence reads: CAWSGGLAGGSNEQFF. In DNA, the CDR3 is TGTGCCTGGAGTGGGGGCCTAGCGGGAGGGAGCAATGAGCAGTTCTTC.

This clonotype has a handful of counts. The genes are TRBV12-3 or TRBV12-4 and TRBJ2-2, with a possible D match to TRBD2 (6 bases). With 0 bases removed from V and 4 bases from J, the gap between germline ends came to 15 bases. The CDR3 runs to 17 residues. CDR3 in DNA: TGTGCCAGCAGTTTAGCGGGCCTAGCGCGGATCACCGGGGAGCTGTTTTTT. Translated: CASSLAGLARITGELFF.

This clonotype was counted many times. The V and J genes are TRBV18 and TRBJ2-1; 11 nucleotides match TRBD2. Germline CDR1 KGHSH, CDR2 LQKENI. The CDR3 totals 14 residues. Trimming removed 6 bases from V and 6 bases from J; junction bases left unmatched: 4. CDR3 sequence: CASSRGTSGNEQFF. The CDR3, as DNA: TGTGCCAGCTCCCGCGGGACTAGCGGCAATGAGCAGTTCTTC.

This clonotype was recorded a few times. This chain uses TRBV14 with TRBJ2-1; 8 bases line up with TRBD2. The trim removed 5 bases at V and 5 bases at J, leaving 8 bases unmatched. The length of the CDR3 is 15 residues. The V gene's germline CDR1 is SGHDN and CDR2 FVKESK. The DNA for the CDR3 is TGTGCCAGCAGCAGACGGGAGGGCCTGGACAATGAGCAGTTCTTC. Translated: CASSRREGLDNEQFF. The whole variable domain, filled in from reference TRBV14 and TRBJ2-1, reads EAGVTQFPSHSVIEKGQTVTLRCDPISGHDNLYWYRRVMGKEIKFLLHFVKESKQDESGMPNNRFLAERTGGTYSTLKVQPAELEDSGVYFCASSRREGLDNEQFFGPGTRLTVL.

This clonotype was seen repeatedly, ten times or more. The genes are TRBV27 and TRBJ2-7; 10 bases line up with TRBD2. The V gene's germline CDR1 is MNHEY and CDR2 SMNVEV (reference sequence). Trimming cost V 6 bases and J 4 bases; bases outside gene matches: 12. The CDR3 totals 16 residues. CDR3 in amino acids: CASSSRLAGGSYEQYF. CDR3 DNA sequence: TGTGCCAGCAGCTCCAGGTTAGCGGGAGGCTCTTACGAGCAGTACTTC.

This clonotype has a handful of counts. The V call is TRBV30, the J call TRBJ2-3, with D perhaps TRBD1 (6 bases). Between the trimmed V and J ends, which lost 0 bases and 0 bases, there was a span of 10 bases. CDR1 is GTSNPN, CDR2 SVGIG, per germline (reference sequence). CDR3 length: 15 amino acids. The CDR3 is CAWSVRTASTDTQYF. CDR3 bases: TGTGCCTGGAGTGTAAGGACAGCTAGCACAGATACGCAGTATTTT.

This clonotype occurred a few times. This rearrangement joins TRBV20-1 to TRBJ2-7; 8 nucleotides agree with TRBD1. Germline-derived CDR1 and CDR2 are DFQATT and SNEGSKA (reference sequence). This CDR3 region has 15 residues. Losses at the gene ends were 5 bases for V and 0 bases for J; bases not matched to a gene: 9. CDR3 nucleotide sequence: TGCAGTGCTCTCGACAGGGGCCCTAGCTCCTACGAGCAGTACTTC. It translates to CSALDRGPSSYEQYF.

V and J are TRBV3-1 and TRBJ1-4, with 8 positions matching TRBD1. There are 16 residues in the CDR3. Losses at the gene ends were 0 bases for V and 7 bases for J; bases not matched to a gene: 7. CDR1 is LGHDT, CDR2 YNNKEL, per germline (reference sequence). The CDR3 bases are TGTGCCAGCAGCCAAGAACCAGACAGGGGTGGTGAAAAACTGTTTTTT. It encodes CASSQEPDRGGEKLFF.

This clonotype occurred a few times. V and J are TRBV6-1 and TRBJ1-1; 8 bases are shared with TRBD1. Per germline, CDR1 MNHNS and CDR2 SASEGT. The CDR3 length is 14 residues. The V and J ends lost 7 bases and 3 bases, in that order; junction bases with no gene match: 7. CDR3 sequence: CASNGQGSDTEAFF. The DNA for the CDR3 is TGTGCCAGCAACGGACAGGGTTCGGACACTGAAGCTTTCTTT.

This clonotype was detected only a few times. The CDR3 region is CASSQAGRTYEQFF. CDR3 DNA sequence: TGTGCCAGCAGCCAGGCGGGGAGGACCTACGAGCAGTTCTTC. The V gene is TRBV5-6, the J gene TRBJ2-7, with a possible D match to TRBD2 (6 bases). The J call may be wrong; the DNA end is better matched by TRBJ2-1. The CDR3 extends over 14 amino acids. From germline, CDR1 is SGHDT and CDR2 YYEEEE.

This clonotype was recorded a few times. This chain links TRBV27 with TRBJ1-4; D ambiguous. This CDR3 has 11 amino acids. The germline CDR1 and CDR2 sequences are MNHEY and SMNVEV (reference sequence). V was shortened by 3 bases and J by 10 bases, with 6 bases between the two germline ends. The CDR3: CASSFSRKLFF. The CDR3 nucleotides are TGTGCCAGCAGTTTTAGCAGAAAACTGTTTTTT. The whole variable domain, filled in from reference TRBV27 and TRBJ1-4, reads EAQVTQNPRYLITVTGKKLTVTCSQNMNHEYMSWYRQDPGLGLRQIYYSMNVEVTDKGDVPEGYKVSRKEKRNFPLILESPSPNQTSLYFCASSFSRKLFFGSGTQLSVL.

There are many counts of this clonotype. The chain couples TRBV28 to TRBJ2-7; D gene unclear. Germline CDR1 reads MDHEN; CDR2 reads SYDVKM. This CDR3 is 13 amino acids long. V was pared by 3 bases and J by 2 bases, with 8 bases between. CDR3 region: CASSFRATYEQYF. The CDR3, as DNA: TGTGCCAGCAGTTTTAGGGCCACCTACGAGCAGTACTTC. Full variable domain (outside the CDR3, taken from reference TRBV28 and TRBJ2-7): DVKVTQSSRYLVKRTGEKVFLECVQDMDHENMFWYRQDPGLGLRLIYFSYDVKMKEKGDIPEGYSVSREKKERFSLILESASTNQTSMYLCASSFRATYEQYFGPGTRLTVT.

This CDR3 reads CASSQGNTGGASNQPQHF. CDR3 nucleotides: TGCGCCAGCAGCCAAGGTAATACAGGGGGGGCTAGCAATCAGCCCCAGCATTTT. The V and J genes are TRBV4-1 and TRBJ1-5; 8 nucleotides match TRBD1. This CDR3 has 18 amino acids. V shed 1 base and J 0 bases; nucleotides not matched to a gene: 8. Germline-derived CDR1 and CDR2 are MGHRA and YSYEKL.

Regarding this clonotype: One end of the junction does not line up with germline, which may come from a read error. The chain links TRBV28 to TRBJ2-2, with a tentative D call TRBD1 (6 bases). The CDR3 has 17 residues. The germline gives CDR1 MDHEN, CDR2 SYDVKM. CDR3 residues: CAGSSRLRGRNTGELFF. DNA of the CDR3: TGTGCCGGCAGTTCTCGACTCAGGGGAAGGAACACCGGGGAGCTGTTTTTT. The variable domain in full, completed from reference TRBV28 and TRBJ2-2, reads DVKVTQSSRYLVKRTGEKVFLECVQDMDHENMFWYRQDPGLGLRLIYFSYDVKMKEKGDIPEGYSVSREKKERFSLILESASTNQTSMYLCAGSSRLRGRNTGELFFGEGSRLTVL.

This clonotype has only a few counts. This sequence joins TRBV28 and TRBJ1-1; no definite D call. The V gene lost 8 bases and the J gene lost 4 bases, with 11 bases spanning the gap. Looked up from germline, CDR1 is MDHEN and CDR2 is SYDVKM. The CDR3 runs to 12 residues. CDR3 sequence (DNA): TGTGCCAGCTATGACCCTGCCACTGAAGCTTTCTTT. Its protein is CASYDPATEAFF.

This chain joins TRBV28 and TRBJ2-6, with D perhaps TRBD1 or TRBD2 (5 bases each). Trimming left V 6 bases short and J 2 bases short, with 11 bases between. Germline-derived CDR1 and CDR2 are MDHEN and SYDVKM. There are 15 residues in the CDR3. For the CDR3, the DNA is TGTGCCAGCAGCCGGGAAGGGGCTGGGGCCAACGTCCTGACTTTC. Protein sequence: CASSREGAGANVLTF.

This clonotype was found many times. The chain is built from TRBV30 and TRBJ2-1; TRBD2 agrees at 8 bases. Germline lookup yields CDR1 GTSNPN and CDR2 SVGIG (reference sequence). The V segment lost 1 base and the J segment 6 bases; nucleotides outside the gene matches: 5. The CDR3 extends over 14 amino acids. CDR3 DNA: TGTGCCTGGAGTGATGGACTAGCAGGCAATGAGCAGTTCTTC. It encodes CAWSDGLAGNEQFF.

Only a few counts were recorded for this clonotype. The chain links TRBV20-1 to TRBJ1-3; D is uncertain. V gave up 1 base and J gave up 4 bases, with 14 bases separating them. The CDR3 has 15 residues. Germline lookup yields CDR1 DFQATT and CDR2 SNEGSKA (reference sequence). The CDR3: CSARGPATLGNTIYF. The CDR3 coding sequence is TGCAGTGCTAGAGGCCCAGCTACACTCGGAAACACCATATATTTT.

Of note for this clonotype: A much bigger clone sits one base away, suggesting this may be a read error. The chain combines TRBV5-1 with TRBJ2-1; 7 nucleotides agree with TRBD2. CDR1 is SGHRS and CDR2 is YFSETQ in the germline V gene. The CDR3 runs 14 residues. The CDR3 reads CPSSPRDGGNEQFF. DNA of the CDR3: TGCCCCAGCAGCCCCCGGGACGGGGGGAATGAGCAGTTCTTC.

The chain links TRBV9 to TRBJ1-4; 7 bases match TRBD1. Germline CDR1 reads SGDLS; CDR2 reads YYNGEE. After removal of 2 bases from V and 5 bases from J, the junction contained 3 bases not matched to a gene. The CDR3 sequence is 14 residues long. CDR3 protein: CASSVGQPNEKLFF. CDR3 nucleotide sequence: TGTGCCAGCAGCGTGGGACAGCCAAATGAAAAACTGTTTTTT.

This clonotype was found many times. The gene calls are TRBV6-1 and TRBJ2-7; TRBD2 might be the D (5 bases). The CDR3 totals 14 residues. CDR1 MNHNS and CDR2 SASEGT come from the germline V gene. Trimming took off 4 bases at V and 2 bases at J, with 12 bases between the two ends. The CDR3 DNA follows: TGTGCCAGCAGTGTCCGCCCCGGGACCTACGAGCAGTACTTC. Translating it yields CASSVRPGTYEQYF.